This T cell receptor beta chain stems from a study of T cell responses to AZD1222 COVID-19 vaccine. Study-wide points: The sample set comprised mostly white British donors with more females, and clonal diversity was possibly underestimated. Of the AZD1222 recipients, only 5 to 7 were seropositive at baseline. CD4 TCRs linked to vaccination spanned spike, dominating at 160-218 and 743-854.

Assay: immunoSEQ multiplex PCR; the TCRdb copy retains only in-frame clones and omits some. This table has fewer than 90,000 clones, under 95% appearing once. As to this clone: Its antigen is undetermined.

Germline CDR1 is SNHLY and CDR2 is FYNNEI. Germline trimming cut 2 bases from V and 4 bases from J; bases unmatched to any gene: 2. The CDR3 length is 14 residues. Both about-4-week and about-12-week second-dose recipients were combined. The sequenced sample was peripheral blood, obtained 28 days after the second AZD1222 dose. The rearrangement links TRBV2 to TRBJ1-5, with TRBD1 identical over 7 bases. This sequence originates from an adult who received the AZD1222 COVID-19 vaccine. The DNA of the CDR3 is TGTGCCAGCAGTGAACAGGGGGGGAATCAGCCCCAGCATTTT. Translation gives CASSEQGGNQPQHF.